A selection of T cell receptor beta chains follows, all from one sample in a study of shared clonotypes between healthy human individuals. Assay: immunoSEQ multiplex PCR; the TCRdb copy retains only in-frame clones and omits some. There are some 2,500,000 clones in the sample; 93% occur only once, and more than 0.35% lies in the top ten. Sequencing used naive CD4+ T cells from PBMCs. The receptor set was obtained from a young man in good health. Some clones in this sample may be carry-over from other donors' samples. CDR3s include the opening cysteine and the closing phenylalanine or tryptophan. Each record gives: clone size, V gene, D gene, J gene, CDR3 DNA, CDR3 protein. The D gene is left open where the match is weak. Size is omitted from some rows. Given values are once, few, many or a class for expanded clones.

abundance: once
v_gene: TRBV6-6
d_gene: NA
j_gene: TRBJ2-7
CDR3nt: TGTGCCAGCAGTTACGCTGCTAGTGGCTACGAGCAGTACTTC
CDR3aa: CASSYAASGYEQYF

abundance: NA
v_gene: TRBV5-1
d_gene: TRBD2
j_gene: TRBJ2-5
CDR3nt: TGCGCCAGCAGCTTCCTAACTAGCGACCAAGAGACCCAGTACTTC
CDR3aa: CASSFLTSDQETQYF

abundance: NA
v_gene: TRBV28
d_gene: TRBD1
j_gene: TRBJ1-2
CDR3nt: TGTGCCAGCAGTTTACCCGGGACAGGGCATTCGTATGGCTACACCTTC
CDR3aa: CASSLPGTGHSYGYTF

abundance: NA
v_gene: TRBV7-2
d_gene: NA
j_gene: TRBJ1-5
CDR3nt: TGTGCCAGCAGCTTGACCACAACGACCTATCCCCAGCATTTT
CDR3aa: CASSLTTTTYPQHF

abundance: NA
v_gene: TRBV11-2
d_gene: TRBD1
j_gene: TRBJ2-1
CDR3nt: TGTGCCAGCAGCTTAGATCAGGGGGATGAGCAGTTCTTC
CDR3aa: CASSLDQGDEQFF

abundance: NA
v_gene: TRBV29-1
d_gene: NA
j_gene: TRBJ1-1
CDR3nt: TGCAGCGTTGAGGTGCGGGGAGAGAACACTGAAGCTTTCTTT
CDR3aa: CSVEVRGENTEAFF

abundance: NA
v_gene: TRBV14
d_gene: NA
j_gene: TRBJ1-4
CDR3nt: TGTGCCAGCAGCCTCAACGAAAAACTGTTTTTT
CDR3aa: CASSLNEKLFF

abundance: once
v_gene: TRBV6-5
d_gene: NA
j_gene: TRBJ2-7
CDR3nt: TGTGCCAGCAGTTACTCCATTCTGGGGGCCTACGAGCAGTACTTC
CDR3aa: CASSYSILGAYEQYF

abundance: NA
v_gene: TRBV4-1
d_gene: NA
j_gene: TRBJ1-2
CDR3nt: TGCGCCAGCAGCCTCCCCTGGGGCAGTGGCTACACCTTC
CDR3aa: CASSLPWGSGYTF

abundance: NA
v_gene: TRBV9
d_gene: NA
j_gene: TRBJ2-1
CDR3nt: TGTGCCAGCAGCGTAGGACCCAGGGTAGGCGATGAGCAGTTCTTC
CDR3aa: CASSVGPRVGDEQFF

abundance: NA
v_gene: TRBV18
d_gene: TRBD1
j_gene: TRBJ2-5
CDR3nt: TGTGCCAGCTCCGACAGGGAACCTCAAGAGACCCAGTACTTC
CDR3aa: CASSDREPQETQYF

abundance: NA
v_gene: TRBV28
d_gene: TRBD2
j_gene: TRBJ2-1
CDR3nt: TGTGCCAGCAGTCTGGCTAGCGGGTCCTACAATGAGCAGTTCTTC
CDR3aa: CASSLASGSYNEQFF

abundance: NA
v_gene: TRBV10-2
d_gene: TRBD1
j_gene: TRBJ2-2
CDR3nt: TGCGCCAGCAGTCCACCCCGGACAGGGGACACCGGGGAGCTGTTTTTT
CDR3aa: CASSPPRTGDTGELFF

abundance: NA
v_gene: TRBV9
d_gene: NA
j_gene: TRBJ1-1
CDR3nt: TGTGCCAGCAGCTTCGGACCCCAGAACACTGAAGCTTTCTTT
CDR3aa: CASSFGPQNTEAFF

abundance: NA
v_gene: TRBV6-4
d_gene: TRBD2
j_gene: TRBJ2-2
CDR3nt: TGTGCCAGCGCAACTAGCGTCAACACCGGGGAGCTGTTTTTT
CDR3aa: CASATSVNTGELFF

abundance: NA
v_gene: TRBV9
d_gene: NA
j_gene: TRBJ1-5
CDR3nt: TGTGCCAGCTCTACTGACCTGAATCAGCCCCAGCATTTT
CDR3aa: CASSTDLNQPQHF

abundance: NA
v_gene: TRBV7-9
d_gene: NA
j_gene: TRBJ2-7
CDR3nt: TGTGCCAGCAGCTTAAGCGGGCTCCTCTCCTACGAGCAGTACTTC
CDR3aa: CASSLSGLLSYEQYF

abundance: NA
v_gene: TRBV6-1
d_gene: NA
j_gene: TRBJ2-2
CDR3nt: TGTGCCAGCAGTGCAGACTCCGGACCCGGGGAGCTGTTTTTT
CDR3aa: CASSADSGPGELFF

abundance: NA
v_gene: TRBV5-6
d_gene: NA
j_gene: TRBJ2-7
CDR3nt: TGTGCCAGCAGCTTGTGGCGGAGTAAAGTCTACGAGCAGTACTTC
CDR3aa: CASSLWRSKVYEQYF

abundance: NA
v_gene: TRBV28
d_gene: TRBD2
j_gene: TRBJ2-3
CDR3nt: TGTGCCAGCAGTTTAGTGTCTAGCGGGAGCCTAACGCAGTATTTT
CDR3aa: CASSLVSSGSLTQYF